This T cell receptor (beta chain) was found in a study of cytomegalovirus exposure and HLA in healthy donors. The study's findings and limits: The classifier, whose performance was assessed in both the original and validation cohorts, reportedly diagnosed cytomegalovirus status with high specificity and sensitivity. The finding came from a later analysis; first-cohort TCR clusters tended to co-occur in the 95 to 150 validation repertoires.

The germline gives CDR1 MNHNS, CDR2 SASEGT. Trimming removed 8 bases from V and 0 bases from J, with 11 bases in between. This CDR3 spans 13 amino acids. TCRdb keeps only in-frame clones here, not all; method: immunoSEQ multiplex PCR. Among about 150,000 clones listed, approximately 88% were seen once. About this clone itself: As yet, its antigen is unknown.

The sample taken for sequencing was PBMCs. The V gene is TRBV6-1, the J gene TRBJ2-7, with D tentatively TRBD2 (6 bases). This clonotype was sampled from a woman in her late teens or twenties in good health and CMV-seropositive. In DNA form, the CDR3 reads TGTGCCAGCCGTCGGGGGAGCTCCTACGAGCAGTACTTC. Encoded protein: CASRRGSSYEQYF.